The 18 T cell receptor beta chains reported below all come from one sample, sequenced in a study of CD8+ T cells in alopecia areata. Sample treatment: oral pan-JAK inhibitor, 5-10 mg twice daily. Following RNA extraction, reverse transcription yielded cDNA that acted as the sequencing template. Sequencing used immunoSEQ multiplex PCR; TCRdb keeps in-frame clones, though not all of them. Among 180,000 or so clones listed, about 47% were seen once. This material consisted of CD8+ T cells sorted from blood, taken at week 52, from a patient treated with tofacitinib. The origin of the receptors is a human donor with alopecia areata.

The V and J genes are TRBV13 and TRBJ2-3; weak D call: TRBD1 (5 bases). There are 15 residues in the CDR3. The germline V and J ends were trimmed by 3 bases and 1 base, with 11 bases remaining between them. Germline V gives CDR1 PRHDT, CDR2 FYEKMQ (reference sequence). The CDR3 loop is CASSFSGHGTDTQYF. In nucleotides, the CDR3 is TGTGCCAGCAGCTTTTCAGGGCATGGCACAGATACGCAGTATTTT.

The V and J genes are TRBV7-9 and TRBJ2-7, with D unresolved. The CDR3 contains 15 residues. The germline CDR1 and CDR2 sequences are SEHNR and FQNEAQ (reference sequence). V was shortened by 8 bases and J by 2 bases, with 19 bases between the two germline ends. This chain's CDR3 is CASGELTGRAYEQYF. The CDR3 region has the DNA TGTGCCAGCGGAGAACTGACGGGTCGAGCCTACGAGCAGTACTTC.

On this clone itself: The identical CDR3 is also encoded by other nucleotide sequences in the sample. The chain recombines TRBV29-1 with TRBJ2-1, with D unresolved. The CDR3 extends over 11 amino acids. Trimming removed 3 bases from V and 4 bases from J, with 4 bases in between. Germline V gene lookup returns CDR1 SQVTM and CDR2 ANQGSEA. The DNA of the CDR3 is TGCAGCGTTGAGTCTTACAATGAGCAGTTCTTC. Translating it yields CSVESYNEQFF.

The chain has TRBV4-2 and TRBJ2-7, with 8 bases fitting TRBD2. This CDR3 is built from 16 residues. J was trimmed by 3 bases and V by 2 bases; bases with no gene match: 9. CDR1 is LGHNA, CDR2 YNFKEQ, per germline. The CDR3 coding sequence is TGTGCCAGCAGCCAATTCATGGGCGGGGGGCGCTACGAGCAGTACTTC. It specifies CASSQFMGGGRYEQYF.

The CDR3 DNA sequence: TGTGCCATCAGGCCCCTACAGGGGGAGAACACTGAAGCTTTCTTT. Protein: CAIRPLQGENTEAFF. The chain carries TRBV10-3 and TRBJ1-1, with 8 bases that match TRBD1. The ends lost 6 bases at V and 1 base at J; junction bases unmatched: 7. There are 15 residues in the CDR3. CDR1 is ENHRY and CDR2 is SYGVKD in the germline V gene.

The rearrangement joins TRBV4-2 to TRBJ1-5, with 8 bases that match TRBD1. This CDR3 has 15 amino acids. From germline, CDR1 is LGHNA and CDR2 YNFKEQ. V lost 4 bases, J lost 2 bases, and 4 bases stayed unmatched. The CDR3 loop is CASSLGGQGNQPQHF. CDR3 nucleotides: TGTGCCAGCAGCCTCGGGGGACAGGGCAATCAGCCCCAGCATTTT.

This chain connects TRBV7-3 to TRBJ2-3; TRBD2 might be the D (7 bases). The V gene's germline CDR1 is SGHTA and CDR2 FQGTGA. This CDR3 has 16 amino acids. The ends were cut back, 5 bases at V and 0 bases at J, with 15 bases in the middle. The DNA of the CDR3 is TGTGCCAGCAGCCCAGTGGGGGGGCCTAGCACAGATACGCAGTATTTT. It specifies CASSPVGGPSTDTQYF.

The J gene is TRBJ1-1, the V gene TRBV13; tentatively, D is TRBD1 (6 bases). Germline CDR1 PRHDT, CDR2 FYEKMQ (reference sequence). V lost 1 base, J lost 6 bases, and 12 bases lay in between. CDR3 length equals 14 residues. This CDR3 reads CASSLEGTISEAFF. The CDR3 DNA follows: TGTGCCAGCAGCTTAGAAGGGACAATCTCTGAAGCTTTCTTT.

The V and J genes are TRBV6-5 and TRBJ1-6; D might be TRBD1 (6 bases). Germline values: CDR1 MNHEY, CDR2 SVGAGI. The CDR3 is made up of 14 amino acids. V lost 6 bases, J lost 4 bases, and 10 bases lay in between. CDR3 amino acids: CASSPGTYNSPLHF. The CDR3 region has the DNA TGTGCCAGCAGCCCCGGGACATATAATTCACCCCTCCACTTT.

J is TRBJ2-3 and V is TRBV12-5, with D tentatively TRBD2 (5 bases). Germline V gene lookup returns CDR1 LGHNT and CDR2 FRNRAP. CDR3 length: 12 residues. V was pared by 7 bases and J by 4 bases, with 9 bases between. CDR3 sequence: CASAPDSDTQYF. CDR3 sequence (DNA): TGTGCTAGTGCCCCGGACTCAGATACGCAGTATTTT. The entire variable domain, with the rest obtained from reference TRBV12-5 and TRBJ2-3, is as follows: DARVTQTPRHKVTEMGQEVTMRCQPILGHNTVFWYRQTMMQGLELLAYFRNRAPLDDSGMPKDRFSAEMPDATLATLKIQPSEPRDSAVYFCASAPDSDTQYFGPGTRLTVL.

The rearrangement links TRBV29-1 to TRBJ2-3, with 10 bases fitting TRBD1. V lost 8 bases, J lost 4 bases, and 6 bases stayed unmatched. This CDR3 contains 13 residues. The germline V gene encodes CDR1 SQVTM and CDR2 ANQGSEA. CDR3 region: CSNRDRGADTQYF. CDR3 sequence (DNA): TGCAGCAACCGGGACAGGGGAGCAGATACGCAGTATTTT.

The J gene is TRBJ2-1, the V gene TRBV10-3; possibly TRBD1 for D (5 bases). This CDR3 is built from 14 residues. With 3 bases removed from V and 6 bases from J, the gap between germline ends came to 12 bases. The V gene's germline CDR1 is ENHRY and CDR2 SYGVKD. The CDR3 loop is CAISDGQGRNEQFF. The CDR3 bases are TGTGCCATCAGTGATGGTCAGGGCCGCAATGAGCAGTTCTTC.

This clone was observed a handful of times. The chain has TRBV7-9 and TRBJ2-3; D remains unclear. The V and J ends lost 5 bases and 14 bases respectively, with 20 bases between them. This CDR3 has 13 residues. CDR1 is SEHNR and CDR2 is FQNEAQ in the germline V gene (reference sequence). The CDR3 loop is CASSPPMHGLRYF. The CDR3 DNA sequence: TGTGCCAGCAGCCCTCCTATGCATGGTCTCAGGTATTTT.

The DNA for the CDR3 is TGTGCCAGTAGCCTACAGGGGAGGAACTATGGCTACACCTTC. Amino acid sequence: CASSLQGRNYGYTF. The chain combines TRBV19 with TRBJ1-2, with 7 bases fitting TRBD1. Trimming removed 6 bases from V and 2 bases from J; junction bases left unmatched: 6. CDR1 LNHDA and CDR2 SQIVND come from the germline V gene (reference sequence). CDR3 length equals 14 residues.

The genes are TRBV4-2 and TRBJ2-3, with D perhaps being TRBD1 or TRBD2 (5 bases each). Looked up from germline, CDR1 is LGHNA and CDR2 is YNFKEQ. CDR3 length: 16 residues. V shed 0 bases and J shed 3 bases, with 13 bases lying between them. CDR3 loop: CASSQDVGDPTDTQYF. CDR3 coding DNA: TGTGCCAGCAGCCAAGATGTCGGGGACCCAACAGATACGCAGTATTTT.

In this sample, this clone turned up a few times. This chain joins TRBV6-6 and TRBJ1-4; no clear D gene. Per germline, CDR1 MNHNY and CDR2 SVGAGI (reference sequence). V lost 8 bases, J lost 6 bases, and 4 bases lay in between. The CDR3 runs to 10 residues. The CDR3 is CASGDEKLFF. The DNA of the CDR3 is TGTGCCAGCGGAGATGAAAAACTGTTTTTT.

The table lists this clone with a few counts. The chain carries TRBV6-5 and TRBJ1-1; no reliable D call. CDR1 is MNHEY and CDR2 is SVGAGI in the germline V gene. The CDR3 is 13 residues long. V lost 2 bases and J lost 1, with 5 bases in between. CDR3 residues: CASSYAENTEAFF. The DNA for the CDR3 is TGTGCCAGCAGTTACGCGGAGAACACTGAAGCTTTCTTT.

This clone turned up a few times. The V call is TRBV2, the J call TRBJ1-2, with 8 nucleotides matching TRBD1. J gave up 4 bases and V 6 bases, and 4 bases lay outside the gene matches. The CDR3 contains 13 residues. From germline, CDR1 is SNHLY and CDR2 FYNNEI. The CDR3 spells CASRTGAAYGYTF. For the CDR3, the DNA is TGTGCCAGCAGGACAGGGGCCGCCTATGGCTACACCTTC. The complete variable domain, with remaining parts taken from reference TRBV2 and TRBJ1-2, reads EPEVTQTPSHQVTQMGQEVILRCVPISNHLYFYWYRQILGQKVEFLVSFYNNEISEKSEIFDDQFSVERPDGSNFTLKIRSTKLEDSAMYFCASRTGAAYGYTFGSGTRLTVV.